This T cell receptor beta chain appears in the sequencing data of a study of cytomegalovirus exposure and HLA in healthy donors. Whole-study context: The Caucasian-associated ancestry cluster contained approximately 81% of the 398 genotyped donors. Study findings and constraints: The study had only CMV serostatus as immune exposure information. Productive rates of about 90% or about 30% were seen for most TCR beta V segments in an earlier analysis.

In regard to this clone: Its antigen is unknown.

The primer mix had 60 Vbeta and 13 Jbeta primers. Data came from immunoSEQ multiplex PCR; TCRdb stores just in-frame clones and leaves some out. This sample has 160,000 or so clones, with roughly 85% found just once. Losses at the gene ends were 5 bases for V and 3 bases for J; bases not matched to a gene: 6. Per the germline V gene, CDR1 is MDHEN and CDR2 is SYDVKM. The CDR3 runs to 14 residues. The receptor was isolated from a man in his forties in good health and CMV-seropositive. The sample comprised PBMCs. The gene calls are TRBV28 and TRBJ1-1, with 7 bases lining up with TRBD1. CDR3 sequence reads: CASSPGDRYTEAFF. CDR3 sequence (DNA): TGTGCCAGCAGTCCCGGGGACAGATACACTGAAGCTTTCTTT.